Listed here are 14 T cell receptor beta chains from one sample, sequenced in a study of blood T cells in healthy people across ages. With a J-beta primer mix and a sample-barcoded 5' primer, a second PCR ran about 6 to 11 cycles. MiXCR, applied by TCRdb to the 5' RACE reads, yields one record per CDR3 protein. The data hold about 730,000 distinct CDR3 sequences, with approximately 43% observed a single time. The specimen sequenced was blood. These receptors all come from an older woman in good health.

A few counts support this clonotype. The chain combines TRBV13 with TRBJ2-1; D might be TRBD2 (5 bases). CDR1 PRHDT and CDR2 FYEKMQ come from the germline V gene (reference sequence). V lost 5 bases, J lost 12 bases, and 14 bases lay in between. CDR3 length equals 12 residues. The CDR3 region has the DNA TGTGCCAGCAGCCGGGCGCGGGTGGGGCAGTTCTTC. The encoded protein is CASSRARVGQFF.

The V call is TRBV7-9, the J call TRBJ1-2; D remains ambiguous. The CDR3 has 12 amino acids. The germline V gene has CDR1 SEHNR and CDR2 FQNEAQ (reference sequence). The germline V and J ends were trimmed by 1 base and 5 bases, with 5 bases remaining between them. The CDR3 bases are TGTGCCAGCAGCTTAGATGCGTATGGCTACACCTTC. Its translation is CASSLDAYGYTF.

The V gene is TRBV7-9, the J gene TRBJ1-1, with 9 bases aligning to TRBD1. The CDR3 runs to 14 residues. Unmatched junction bases numbered 9, after V lost 5 bases and J lost 8 bases. CDR1 and CDR2 (germline): SEHNR, FQNEAQ (reference sequence). The CDR3 sequence is CASSAGTGGGEAFF. The DNA for the CDR3 is TGTGCCAGCAGCGCTGGTACAGGGGGCGGCGAAGCTTTCTTT.

The gene calls are TRBV6-1 and TRBJ2-7; no reliable D call. With 4 bases removed from V and 2 bases from J, the gap between germline ends came to 12 bases. CDR1 and CDR2 from the germline V gene are MNHNS and SASEGT. This CDR3 is built from 14 residues. CDR3 DNA: TGTGCCAGCAGTGCGGTGAAGGGCACCTACGAGCAGTACTTC. It codes for CASSAVKGTYEQYF.

This clonotype was seen only a few times. The V call is TRBV7-9, the J call TRBJ2-7, with D possibly matching TRBD2 (5 bases). The CDR3 consists of 15 residues. Germline values: CDR1 SEHNR, CDR2 FQNEAQ (reference sequence). Trimming took off 4 bases at V and 2 bases at J, with 15 bases between the two ends. CDR3 DNA: TGTGCCAGCAGCTCCCTAGGACTTGAAACCTACGAGCAGTACTTC. It translates to CASSSLGLETYEQYF.

This clonotype was seen a handful of times. CDR3: CSAMSSWVEAYNEQFF. CDR3 in DNA: TGCAGTGCTATGAGCTCGTGGGTTGAGGCCTACAATGAGCAGTTCTTC. V gene TRBV20-1 combines with J gene TRBJ2-1; D is uncertain. Germline V gene data show CDR1 as DFQATT and CDR2 as SNEGSKA (reference sequence). The CDR3 contains 16 residues. The V gene lost 4 bases and the J gene lost 2 bases, with 18 bases spanning the gap.

This clonotype was seen many times. The rearrangement uses TRBV4-2 and TRBJ2-1; D gene unclear. Per the germline V gene, CDR1 is LGHNA and CDR2 is YNFKEQ. The CDR3 spans 12 residues. V lost 1 base and J lost 5, with 3 bases in between. The CDR3 DNA reads TGTGCCAGCAGCCAAGTGAACAATGAGCAGTTCTTC. It encodes CASSQVNNEQFF.

This clonotype has just one count. V and J are TRBV7-2 and TRBJ1-6; 8 bases are a match to TRBD1. This CDR3 spans 15 amino acids. With V trimmed by 4 bases and J by 7 bases, 6 bases remained unmatched. Germline assignment: CDR1 SGHTA and CDR2 FQGNSA. The CDR3 coding sequence is TGTGCCAGCAGCTCGGACAGGGTAGTGAATTCACCCCTCCACTTT. This translates into CASSSDRVVNSPLHF.

The chain links TRBV24-1 to TRBJ1-5; D unresolved. Trimming left V 9 bases short and J 5 bases short, with 19 bases between. The CDR3 extends over 15 amino acids. CDR1 and CDR2 from the germline V gene are KGHDR and SFDVKD. The CDR3 protein is CATGGKKDRYQPQHF. CDR3 in DNA: TGTGCCACCGGAGGAAAGAAAGACCGATATCAGCCCCAGCATTTT.

The chain uses TRBV11-2 and TRBJ1-1, with TRBD1 matching 9 bases. The CDR3 length is 15 residues. V was clipped by 5 bases and J by 0 bases; unmatched bases: 4. In germline, CDR1 is SGHAT, CDR2 FQNNGV. In DNA form, the CDR3 reads TGTGCCAGCAGCCGACAGGGGGGTCTGAACACTGAAGCTTTCTTT. This translates into CASSRQGGLNTEAFF.

The chain employs TRBV28 and TRBJ2-7; weak D call: TRBD2 (7 bases). The length of the CDR3 is 14 residues. Germline loops: CDR1 MDHEN, CDR2 SYDVKM. V lost 8 bases, J lost 6 bases, and 20 bases lay in between. CDR3 bases: TGTGCCAGCGACAAAGCCGGGGGGCCAAGCGAGCAGTACTTC. Translating gives CASDKAGGPSEQYF.

A single count supports this clonotype. This chain links TRBV20-1 with TRBJ2-1, with 8 bases fitting TRBD2. V lost 4 bases, J lost 2 bases, and 10 bases stayed unmatched. The germline V gene encodes CDR1 DFQATT and CDR2 SNEGSKA (reference sequence). The CDR3 has 16 amino acids. CDR3 residues: CSATSRGGQTYNEQFF. The CDR3 DNA reads as TGCAGTGCTACAAGTCGGGGGGGCCAGACCTACAATGAGCAGTTCTTC.

Comments on this clonotype: An end of the junction differs from the germline gene, which may be a read error. V is TRBV20-1 and J is TRBJ2-5; 8 nucleotides align to TRBD1. Germline values: CDR1 DFQATT, CDR2 SNEGSKA (reference sequence). The CDR3 loop spans 11 amino acids. CDR3 bases: TGCAGTGGTAGACAGGGGGAGACCCAGTACTTC. This sequence encodes CSGRQGETQYF.

The chain couples TRBV5-1 to TRBJ1-1, with TRBD1 as a possible D gene (5 bases). This CDR3 is built from 15 residues. The V end lost 3 bases, the J end lost 8 bases, and 20 bases lay between the germline ends. Germline CDR1 reads SGHRS; CDR2 reads YFSETQ. The CDR3 nucleotides read TGCGCCAGCAGCTGGGGGAACCTTGAGGAAACCGAAGCTTTCTTT. Translating gives CASSWGNLEETEAFF.